The next 9 T cell receptor beta chains were all read from a single sample in a study of long-term antiretroviral therapy in people with HIV. The assay, immunoSEQ v3.0, was run at survey level. Measured with immunoSEQ multiplex PCR; TCRdb has only the in-frame clones, and not every one. The table has some 13,000 clones, 82% seen once; the top ten hold roughly 18%. Source: unsorted PBMCs, taken nearly 8.5 years after starting antiretroviral therapy. These receptors were collected from a man aged 50 or older with HIV.

The CDR3 DNA is TGTGCCAGCAGTTCAGGGTTAATGAACACTGAAGCTTTCTTT. Protein: CASSSGLMNTEAFF. The rearrangement uses TRBV27 and TRBJ1-1; D possibly corresponds to TRBD1 (5 bases). The CDR3 length is 14 residues. In germline, CDR1 is MNHEY, CDR2 SMNVEV (reference sequence). Trimming left V 4 bases short and J 0 bases short, with 9 bases between.

The gene calls are TRBV15 and TRBJ2-3; D gene ambiguous. This CDR3 has 12 amino acids. Germline V gene lookup returns CDR1 LNHNV and CDR2 YYDKDF (reference sequence). Trimming took off 3 bases at V and 6 bases at J, with 7 bases between the two ends. CDR3 in DNA: TGTGCCACCAGCAGTATTAGGGATACGCAGTATTTT. It codes for CATSSIRDTQYF.

The chain recombines TRBV5-6 with TRBJ1-5, with TRBD1 matching over 10 bases. The CDR3 has 15 amino acids. Germline V lookup: CDR1 SGHDT, CDR2 YYEEEE. V lost 5 bases to trimming and J lost 1 base; unmatched junction nucleotides: 3. This CDR3 reads CASSWGQGSNQPQHF. The DNA of the CDR3 is TGTGCCAGCAGTTGGGGACAGGGGAGCAATCAGCCCCAGCATTTT. Looking up the rest from reference TRBV5-6 and TRBJ1-5 gives the full variable domain: DAGVTQSPTHLIKTRGQQVTLRCSPKSGHDTVSWYQQALGQGPQFIFQYYEEEERQRGNFPDRFSGHQFPNYSSELNVNALLLGDSALYLCASSWGQGSNQPQHFGDGTRLSIL.

The count of this clone is one. The CDR3 here is CASRSTVNTGELFF. The CDR3 coding sequence is TGTGCCAGCAGGTCGACAGTGAACACCGGGGAGCTGTTTTTT. The V call is TRBV7-9, the J call TRBJ2-2; D may be TRBD1 (5 bases). The germline CDR1 and CDR2 sequences are SEHNR and FQNEAQ (reference sequence). This CDR3 has 14 residues. Trimming took 6 bases from V and 1 from J, leaving 9 bases between them. Drawing the rest from reference TRBV7-9 and TRBJ2-2, the complete variable domain is DTGVSQNPRHKITKRGQNVTFRCDPISEHNRLYWYRQTLGQGPEFLTYFQNEAQLEKSRLLSDRFSAERPKGSFSTLEIQRTEQGDSAMYLCASRSTVNTGELFFGEGSRLTVL.

The chain links TRBV5-6 to TRBJ1-1; no firm D call. V was pared by 4 bases and J by 2 bases, with 15 bases between. Germline V gene data show CDR1 as SGHDT and CDR2 as YYEEEE. The CDR3 is 15 residues long. The CDR3, as DNA: TGTGCCAGCAGCCTGGGCTGGGGATTCAACACTGAAGCTTTCTTT. Its translation: CASSLGWGFNTEAFF.

The chain joins TRBV9 to TRBJ2-5; D ambiguous. Germline values: CDR1 SGDLS, CDR2 YYNGEE. This CDR3 comprises 15 residues. The germline V and J ends were trimmed by 0 bases and 5 bases, with 14 bases remaining between them. This CDR3 reads CASSVEGRPGETQYF. The CDR3 coding sequence is TGTGCCAGCAGCGTAGAGGGCCGTCCTGGGGAGACCCAGTACTTC.

This clone was seen a few times. The V gene is TRBV9, the J gene TRBJ2-5; D remains unclear. CDR1 SGDLS and CDR2 YYNGEE come from the germline V gene. The CDR3 runs to 15 residues. The V gene lost 4 bases and the J gene lost 2 bases, with 15 bases spanning the gap. The CDR3, as DNA: TGTGCCAGCAGCCCCGAGCCGGCTAGTCAAGAGACCCAGTACTTC. Residues: CASSPEPASQETQYF.

The chain has TRBV6-6 and TRBJ2-7; D not resolved. This CDR3 has 13 residues. Germline V gene sequence: CDR1 MNHNY, CDR2 SVGAGI (reference sequence). The V end was cut by 5 bases, the J end by 2 bases, with 10 bases between. CDR3 residues: CASSRLLTYEQYF. As DNA, the CDR3 is TGTGCCAGCAGTCGACTGTTAACCTACGAGCAGTACTTC.

This clone was counted once. As DNA, the CDR3 is TGTGCCAGCAGTTTATCCCGCGCAGATACGCAGTATTTT. Its protein is CASSLSRADTQYF. The chain combines TRBV27 with TRBJ2-3; D gene uncertain. Germline CDR1 is MNHEY and CDR2 is SMNVEV (reference sequence). The ends were cut back, 0 bases at V and 4 bases at J, with 5 bases in the middle. The CDR3 is 13 amino acids.